The 14 T cell receptor beta chains below were found in one sample sequenced in a study of cytomegalovirus exposure and HLA in healthy donors. The primer mix had 60 Vbeta and 13 Jbeta primers. TCRdb's table, derived via immunoSEQ multiplex PCR, lists solely in-frame clones and lacks some. The data show around 94,000 clones, approximately 80% seen once. The specimen was PBMCs. All receptors derive from a human donor in good health.

The V call is TRBV29-1, the J call TRBJ2-5, with 8 bases identical to TRBD2. With V trimmed by 4 bases and J by 4 bases, 17 bases remained unmatched. Germline CDR1 is SQVTM and CDR2 is ANQGSEA. The CDR3 is made up of 17 amino acids. The CDR3 nucleotides are TGCAGCGTTGCAGGTAGCGGGGCGCTCCCCATGGGAGAGACCCAGTACTTC. Its translation is CSVAGSGALPMGETQYF.

This clone showed up just a few times. The chain is built from TRBV5-6 and TRBJ2-1; possible D gene TRBD2, 5 bases. Trimming shortened V by 0 bases and J by 10 bases, and 8 bases separated the two germline ends. The CDR3 is made up of 12 amino acids. Germline CDR1 SGHDT, CDR2 YYEEEE. Here the CDR3 reads CASSLATGEQFF. DNA of the CDR3: TGTGCCAGCAGCTTGGCCACGGGGGAGCAGTTCTTC. The full variable domain, in which reference TRBV5-6 and TRBJ2-1 provide the parts outside the CDR3, is DAGVTQSPTHLIKTRGQQVTLRCSPKSGHDTVSWYQQALGQGPQFIFQYYEEEERQRGNFPDRFSGHQFPNYSSELNVNALLLGDSALYLCASSLATGEQFFGPGTRLTVL.

The chain recombines TRBV4-3 with TRBJ2-7; 7 bases align to TRBD1. Germline V gene data show CDR1 as LGHNA and CDR2 as YSLEER. CDR3 length equals 13 residues. The V segment lost 0 bases and the J segment 6 bases; nucleotides outside the gene matches: 2. CDR3 residues: CASSQETGTEQYF. As DNA, the CDR3 is TGCGCCAGCAGCCAAGAGACAGGGACCGAGCAGTACTTC.

The V gene is TRBV25-1, the J gene TRBJ1-1, with TRBD1 identical over 11 bases. The CDR3 loop spans 16 amino acids. Germline trimming cut 0 bases from V and 4 bases from J; bases unmatched to any gene: 4. The germline V gene encodes CDR1 MGHDK and CDR2 SYGVNS. The CDR3 coding sequence is TGTGCCAGCAGTGAATATATAGGGACAGGGGGCACTGAAGCTTTCTTT. Translating gives CASSEYIGTGGTEAFF.

This chain links TRBV5-1 with TRBJ1-1; the D gene is possibly TRBD1 (5 bases). V gave up 1 base and J gave up 2 bases, with 9 bases separating them. CDR1 and CDR2 (germline): SGHRS, YFSETQ. The CDR3 extends over 14 amino acids. The CDR3 DNA sequence: TGCGCCAGCAGCTTGTCGGGACTTAACACTGAAGCTTTCTTT. Translation: CASSLSGLNTEAFF.

This clone was detected only a few times. CDR3 residues: CASSQGQVRDTQYF. The DNA for the CDR3 is TGCGCCAGCAGCCAAGGACAAGTGAGAGATACGCAGTATTTT. The rearrangement links TRBV4-3 to TRBJ2-3; unclear D gene. CDR1 and CDR2 from the germline V gene are LGHNA and YSLEER. The CDR3 totals 14 residues. Trimming stripped 1 base from V and 5 bases from J, with 10 bases between.

The V call is TRBV6-5, the J call TRBJ1-1, with 7 bases lining up with TRBD1. CDR1 is MNHEY and CDR2 is SVGAGI in the germline V gene. This CDR3 has 14 amino acids. V shed 5 bases, J shed 4 bases, and the junction held 7 bases outside the gene matches. In nucleotides, the CDR3 is TGTGCCAGCAGTCTAGACAGGGTCGTCACTGAAGCTTTCTTT. Residues: CASSLDRVVTEAFF.

On this clone itself: The identical CDR3 is also encoded by other nucleotide sequences in the sample. The rearrangement joins TRBV18 to TRBJ1-4; no reliable D call. The CDR3 has 13 residues. Trimming shortened V by 3 bases and J by 8 bases, and 10 bases separated the two germline ends. The germline V gene has CDR1 KGHSH and CDR2 LQKENI. Here the CDR3 reads CASSPPIGEKLFF. DNA for the CDR3: TGTGCCAGCTCACCGCCGATTGGCGAAAAACTGTTTTTT.

The chain joins TRBV21-1 to TRBJ2-6; TRBD1 is taken as the D call from the table, unchecked against the DNA. TRBV21-1 is marked as a pseudogene. The CDR3 has 21 residues. Here the CDR3 reads CASSKVSGLVQGLTGANVLTF. The CDR3 nucleotides are TGTGCCAGCAGCAAAGTTTCGGGCCTCGTACAGGGCCTAACTGGGGCCAACGTCCTGACTTTC.

This clone showed up just once. The chain employs TRBV5-4 and TRBJ2-2; TRBD1 might be the D (5 bases). From germline, CDR1 is SGHNT and CDR2 YYREEE (reference sequence). CDR3 length: 15 residues. Trimming removed 1 base from V and 4 bases from J, with 11 bases in between. CDR3 coding DNA: TGTGCCAGCAGCTTGAGGGGTGGAATCACCGGGGAGCTGTTTTTT. Translating gives CASSLRGGITGELFF.

This chain connects TRBV5-6 to TRBJ2-7, with D possibly TRBD2 on 6 matching bases. This CDR3 is 14 amino acids long. V was pared by 7 bases and J by 3 bases, with 17 bases between. The V gene's germline CDR1 is SGHDT and CDR2 YYEEEE. DNA for the CDR3: TGTGCCAGCTTCGAACGGGGGACGCGCTACGAGCAGTACTTC. This codes for CASFERGTRYEQYF.

This clone was seen only a few times. The chain links TRBV7-3 to TRBJ2-3; TRBD2 matches 8 bases. V shed 2 bases, J shed 5 bases, and the junction held 6 bases outside the gene matches. This CDR3 spans 15 amino acids. CDR1 is SGHTA and CDR2 is FQGTGA in the germline V gene. The CDR3 region is CASSLQRGSGDTQYF. The CDR3 DNA is TGTGCCAGCAGCTTACAGCGGGGGAGTGGAGATACGCAGTATTTT.

V gene TRBV7-2 combines with J gene TRBJ2-3; D uncertain. CDR3 length: 13 amino acids. Germline V gene lookup returns CDR1 SGHTA and CDR2 FQGNSA. Trimming stripped 1 base from V and 4 bases from J, with 6 bases between. The CDR3, as DNA: TGTGCCAGCAGCTTAGGTCGAGCAGATACGCAGTATTTT. This codes for CASSLGRADTQYF.

In this sample, this clone turned up once. The DNA of the CDR3 is TGTGCCAGCAGCTTAGCGCGGAAGGGGTACACCGGGGAGCTGTTTTTT. Amino acid sequence: CASSLARKGYTGELFF. The genes are TRBV7-6 and TRBJ2-2, with TRBD1 as a possible D gene (5 bases). CDR3 length: 16 amino acids. Germline CDR1 and CDR2: SGHVS and FNYEAQ. Deletions cut 0 bases from V and 3 bases from J, with 11 bases between.